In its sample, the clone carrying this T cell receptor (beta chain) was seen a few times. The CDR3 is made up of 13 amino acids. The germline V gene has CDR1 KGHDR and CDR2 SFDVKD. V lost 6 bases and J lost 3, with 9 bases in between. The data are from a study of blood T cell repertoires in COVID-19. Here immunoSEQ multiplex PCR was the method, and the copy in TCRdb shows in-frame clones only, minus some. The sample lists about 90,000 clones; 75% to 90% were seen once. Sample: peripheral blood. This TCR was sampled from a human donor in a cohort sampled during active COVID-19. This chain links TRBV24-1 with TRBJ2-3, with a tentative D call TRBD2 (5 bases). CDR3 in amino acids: CATSFRGTDTQYF. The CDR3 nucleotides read TGTGCCACCAGTTTCCGGGGAACAGATACGCAGTATTTT.